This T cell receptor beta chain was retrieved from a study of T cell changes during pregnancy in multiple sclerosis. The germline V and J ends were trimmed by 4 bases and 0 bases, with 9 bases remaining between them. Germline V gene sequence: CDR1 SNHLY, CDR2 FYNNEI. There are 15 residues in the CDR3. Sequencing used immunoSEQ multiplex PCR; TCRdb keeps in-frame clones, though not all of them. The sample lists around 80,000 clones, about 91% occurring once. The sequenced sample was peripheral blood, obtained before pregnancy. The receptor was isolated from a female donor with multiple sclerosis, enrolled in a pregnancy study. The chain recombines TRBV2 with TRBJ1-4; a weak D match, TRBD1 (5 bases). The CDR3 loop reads CASSATGATNEKLFF. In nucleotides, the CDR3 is TGTGCCAGCAGTGCCACAGGTGCAACTAATGAAAAACTGTTTTTT. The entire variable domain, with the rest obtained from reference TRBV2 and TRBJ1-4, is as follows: EPEVTQTPSHQVTQMGQEVILRCVPISNHLYFYWYRQILGQKVEFLVSFYNNEISEKSEIFDDQFSVERPDGSNFTLKIRSTKLEDSAMYFCASSATGATNEKLFFGSGTQLSVL.